This TCR beta chain derives from a study of blood T cell repertoires in COVID-19. About the study: COVID-19 samples, acute and convalescent, were from the United States, Italy and Spain. T cells, B-cell-depleted T cells, or PBMCs provided the cDNA or gDNA that served as material.

The authors' processing: Quantification of nucleated cells was approximated via reference gene primer amplification. Profiling relied on immunoSEQ multiplex PCR, and the TCRdb table lists in-frame clones only, not all of them. The V and J calls and clone size are taken from that table; D and trimming were inferred from the DNA. The profile shows some 200,000 clones, roughly 80% of them singletons. Trimming removed 0 bases at V and 5 bases at J, with 15 bases between. The CDR3 covers 16 residues. The germline V gene has CDR1 SGDLS and CDR2 YYNGEE. The receptor comes from a human donor with acute or convalescent COVID-19. The donor label of this sample is uncertain. The sequenced sample was peripheral blood. J is TRBJ2-1 and V is TRBV9; D gene unclear. CDR3 nucleotides: TGTGCCAGCAGCGTAGAGGCAGGCCGGAACCACAATGAGCAGTTCTTC. Translation: CASSVEAGRNHNEQFF.